Below, 27 T cell receptor beta chains from the same sample are listed, as sequenced in a study of cytomegalovirus exposure and HLA in healthy donors. The PCR made use of 60 Vbeta and 13 Jbeta primers. Libraries were prepared by immunoSEQ multiplex PCR; TCRdb keeps only in-frame clonotypes and omits some of them. Seen here are 110,000 to 150,000 clones, approximately 82% observed once, and the top ten hold around 8.8%. Sequencing was carried out using PBMCs. These receptors all stem from a woman aged 55-70 years in good health and CMV-seropositive.

Only a few counts were recorded for this clone. The rearrangement joins TRBV27 to TRBJ1-1; D is perhaps TRBD1 (5 bases). This CDR3 spans 14 amino acids. V dropped 3 bases and J dropped 7 bases, with 15 bases sitting between them. Germline-derived CDR1 and CDR2 are MNHEY and SMNVEV (reference sequence). The CDR3 sequence is CASSLRGQGDEAFF. The DNA of the CDR3 is TGTGCCAGCAGTTTGCGAGGACAAGGGGATGAAGCTTTCTTT.

A note on this clone: The missing conserved phenylalanine or tryptophan at the end of this CDR3 makes a read error likely. The limits of the CDR3 on the DNA are not certain, so only TCRdb's listed CDR3 is given. The V and J genes are TRBV6-1 and TRBJ2-3; the table calls TRBD2, which could not be checked here. The CDR3 adds up to 14 amino acids, both ends counted. Germline V gene lookup returns CDR1 MNHNS and CDR2 SASEGT. The CDR3 loop is CASSENAGKGGRAV.

The chain employs TRBV7-9 and TRBJ2-7; no definite D call. Germline CDR1 SEHNR, CDR2 FQNEAQ (reference sequence). The CDR3 has 13 amino acids. V was trimmed by 3 bases and J by 0 bases, leaving 6 bases between them. CDR3 nucleotide sequence: TGTGCCAGCAGCTTTAGCTACTCCTACGAGCAGTACTTC. Residues: CASSFSYSYEQYF.

This clone was seen only a few times. This chain joins TRBV18 and TRBJ1-5; TRBD1 agrees at 7 bases. The CDR3 loop spans 15 amino acids. Per the germline V gene, CDR1 is KGHSH and CDR2 is LQKENI. With 6 bases clipped from V and 1 base from J, the junction kept 6 bases outside the gene matches. In DNA form, the CDR3 reads TGTGCCAGCTCCTACGACAGGGTGAGCAATCAGCCCCAGCATTTT. This sequence encodes CASSYDRVSNQPQHF.

The rearrangement links TRBV28 to TRBJ1-2; D might be TRBD1 (5 bases). Germline V lookup: CDR1 MDHEN, CDR2 SYDVKM. V was trimmed by 5 bases and J by 8 bases, leaving 12 bases between them. CDR3 length equals 12 residues. CDR3 residues: CASSIGAPGYTF. CDR3 nucleotide sequence: TGTGCCAGCAGTATAGGGGCGCCCGGCTACACCTTC.

The V call is TRBV13, the J call TRBJ2-7; 13 bases fit TRBD2. J lost 4 bases, V lost 4 bases, and 4 bases had no gene match. This CDR3 contains 15 residues. Germline-derived CDR1 and CDR2 are PRHDT and FYEKMQ (reference sequence). The CDR3 sequence: CASSSPGLAGYEQYF. The CDR3 bases are TGTGCCAGCAGCTCCCCGGGACTAGCGGGATACGAGCAGTACTTC.

V gene TRBV5-4 combines with J gene TRBJ2-2; D remains ambiguous. There are 14 residues in the CDR3. Trimming shortened V by 4 bases and J by 5 bases, and 12 bases separated the two germline ends. In germline, CDR1 is SGHNT, CDR2 YYREEE (reference sequence). This chain's CDR3 is CASSAESQTGELFF. DNA of the CDR3: TGTGCCAGCAGCGCGGAGAGTCAAACCGGGGAGCTGTTTTTT.

The chain recombines TRBV6-6 with TRBJ1-5; 10 nucleotides agree with TRBD1. Unmatched junction bases numbered 9, after V lost 4 bases and J lost 6 bases. The CDR3 contains 16 residues. The germline V gene has CDR1 MNHNY and CDR2 SVGAGI (reference sequence). CDR3 loop: CASSSPGTGEGQPQHF. The CDR3 DNA is TGTGCCAGCAGTTCCCCTGGGACAGGGGAAGGTCAGCCCCAGCATTTT.

The chain carries TRBV5-1 and TRBJ2-2, with TRBD2 as a possible D gene (6 bases). Germline values: CDR1 SGHRS, CDR2 YFSETQ. V was cut by 4 bases and J by 7 bases, with 20 bases left in between. This CDR3 spans 16 amino acids. In DNA form, the CDR3 reads TGCGCCAGCAGCCCGGAACTCCGGGAGAGCGTCGGGGAGCTGTTTTTT. It encodes CASSPELRESVGELFF.

This sequence joins TRBV9 and TRBJ1-1; D is possibly TRBD1 (6 bases). The germline CDR1 and CDR2 sequences are SGDLS and YYNGEE. V was clipped by 3 bases and J by 4 bases, with 13 bases between them. CDR3 length: 14 residues. The CDR3 bases are TGTGCCAGCAGCGACGGACAGAGCCTCACTGAAGCTTTCTTT. Residues: CASSDGQSLTEAFF. The full variable domain, with the rest looked up from reference TRBV9 and TRBJ1-1, is DSGVTQTPKHLITATGQRVTLRCSPRSGDLSVYWYQQSLDQGLQFLIQYYNGEERAKGNILERFSAQQFPDLHSELNLSSLELGDSALYFCASSDGQSLTEAFFGQGTRLTVV.

The rearrangement uses TRBV4-1 and TRBJ2-6; TRBD1 matches 9 bases. This CDR3 contains 19 residues. The V gene's germline CDR1 is MGHRA and CDR2 YSYEKL. The J segment lost 0 bases and the V segment lost 0 bases, leaving 6 bases of the junction unmatched. In DNA, the CDR3 is TGCGCCAGCAGCCAAGAGGGGACAGGGAGGTACTCTGGGGCCAACGTCCTGACTTTC. It codes for CASSQEGTGRYSGANVLTF.

V gene TRBV28 combines with J gene TRBJ2-7; 9 nucleotides match TRBD1. V was clipped by 3 bases and J by 2 bases; unmatched bases: 5. Germline CDR1 MDHEN, CDR2 SYDVKM. The CDR3 length is 15 residues. The CDR3: CASSFSGQGTYEQYF. The CDR3 DNA is TGTGCCAGCAGTTTCTCGGGACAGGGTACCTACGAGCAGTACTTC.

The rearrangement links TRBV27 to TRBJ2-7; D not certain. This CDR3 spans 14 amino acids. V lost 6 bases and J lost 0, with 12 bases in between. CDR1 and CDR2 from the germline V gene are MNHEY and SMNVEV (reference sequence). CDR3 sequence: CASSPVPTSYEQYF. Here the CDR3 DNA reads TGTGCCAGCAGCCCGGTCCCCACCTCCTACGAGCAGTACTTC.

CDR3 loop: CASSPLAVANEKLFF. The CDR3 DNA reads as TGTGCCAGCAGCCCCCTGGCAGTGGCTAATGAAAAACTGTTTTTT. This sequence joins TRBV4-2 and TRBJ1-4; D ambiguous. The germline V gene has CDR1 LGHNA and CDR2 YNFKEQ. The CDR3 spans 15 residues. The V gene lost 4 bases and the J gene lost 3 bases, with 12 bases spanning the gap.

V gene TRBV4-3 combines with J gene TRBJ1-2; TRBD1 matches at 10 bases. CDR3 length equals 16 residues. Germline V gene lookup returns CDR1 LGHNA and CDR2 YSLEER. J was trimmed by 7 bases and V by 0 bases; bases with no gene match: 8. DNA of the CDR3: TGCGCCAGCAGCCAAGAGGCGACAGGGGGCTGGGGTGGCTACACCTTC. As protein: CASSQEATGGWGGYTF.

This chain connects TRBV5-1 to TRBJ1-4; TRBD1 agrees at 9 bases. The CDR3 has 15 residues. J was trimmed by 8 bases and V by 1 base; bases with no gene match: 6. Per germline, CDR1 SGHRS and CDR2 YFSETQ. The CDR3 region has the DNA TGCGCCAGCAGCTTGTGGGGGACAGGGAGGGAAAAACTGTTTTTT. It yields the protein CASSLWGTGREKLFF.

CDR3 sequence (DNA): TGTGCCATCAGGTTAGCGGGAACAACCACAGATACGCAGTATTTT. This sequence encodes CAIRLAGTTTDTQYF. The chain is built from TRBV10-3 and TRBJ2-3, with 8 bases matching TRBD2. CDR1 and CDR2 (germline): ENHRY, SYGVKD. V trimming: 6 bases; J trimming: 2 bases; junction bases outside the gene matches: 7. The CDR3 is 15 amino acids.

The chain couples TRBV14 to TRBJ2-7; a weak D match, TRBD2 (5 bases). The germline gives CDR1 SGHDN, CDR2 FVKESK. This CDR3 is built from 13 residues. The V gene lost 2 bases and the J gene lost 3 bases, with 8 bases spanning the gap. CDR3 sequence: CASSQRDFYEQYF. CDR3 bases: TGTGCCAGCAGCCAACGGGATTTCTACGAGCAGTACTTC.

On this clone: At one of its ends the junction is not consistent with the germline gene, which may arise from a read error. The V gene is TRBV2, the J gene TRBJ2-7, with D possibly matching TRBD2 (7 bases). Germline V gene sequence: CDR1 SNHLY, CDR2 FYNNEI. CDR3 length: 11 residues. CDR3 protein: CASSIKGGVSF. The CDR3 nucleotides read TGTGCCAGCAGCATAAAAGGGGGGGTTAGCTTC.

The V and J genes are TRBV7-2 and TRBJ1-1; no definite D call. Germline-derived CDR1 and CDR2 are SGHTA and FQGNSA. Trimming stripped 7 bases from V and 2 bases from J, with 14 bases between. The CDR3 loop spans 14 amino acids. The CDR3 region is CASTSWAVNTEAFF. In DNA, the CDR3 is TGTGCCAGCACCTCCTGGGCCGTTAACACTGAAGCTTTCTTT. Based on the CDR3 plus reference TRBV7-2 and TRBJ1-1, the full variable domain is GAGVSQSPSNKVTEKGKDVELRCDPISGHTALYWYRQSLGQGLEFLIYFQGNSAPDKSGLPSDRFSAERTGGSVSTLTIQRTQQEDSAVYLCASTSWAVNTEAFFGQGTRLTVV.

The chain employs TRBV28 and TRBJ1-2, with 7 bases that match TRBD1. This CDR3 comprises 15 residues. V was pared by 5 bases and J by 0 bases, with 6 bases of the junction left unmatched. The germline gives CDR1 MDHEN, CDR2 SYDVKM. CDR3 region: CASSPTGTANYGYTF. The CDR3 DNA follows: TGTGCCAGCAGTCCAACCGGGACAGCTAACTATGGCTACACCTTC.

The CDR3 region is CASSVAGGGSYNEQFF. CDR3 DNA: TGTGCCAGCAGCGTAGCGGGGGGAGGCTCCTACAATGAGCAGTTCTTC. This chain connects TRBV9 to TRBJ2-1; TRBD2 matches 7 bases. In germline, CDR1 is SGDLS, CDR2 YYNGEE. The CDR3 consists of 16 residues. V lost 0 bases, J lost 0 bases, and 3 bases stayed unmatched.

The chain couples TRBV6-5 to TRBJ2-3; 12 bases match TRBD2. Looked up from germline, CDR1 is MNHEY and CDR2 is SVGAGI. The CDR3 totals 16 residues. J was trimmed by 2 bases and V by 2 bases; bases with no gene match: 2. CDR3 nucleotides: TGTGCCAGCAGTTACCTAGCGGGAGGGCCCACAGATACGCAGTATTTT. Protein sequence: CASSYLAGGPTDTQYF.

The J gene is TRBJ1-2, the V gene TRBV30, with 7 bases identical to TRBD1. CDR1 and CDR2 from the germline V gene are GTSNPN and SVGIG (reference sequence). The CDR3 loop spans 14 amino acids. V lost 8 bases to trimming and J lost 3 bases; unmatched junction nucleotides: 12. This chain's CDR3 is CALHTAGTDYGYTF. The CDR3 DNA follows: TGTGCCCTCCATACAGCCGGGACAGACTATGGCTACACCTTC.

The chain links TRBV28 to TRBJ2-2; 9 bases line up with TRBD2. V shed 6 bases and J 4 bases; nucleotides not matched to a gene: 12. Looked up from germline, CDR1 is MDHEN and CDR2 is SYDVKM. CDR3 length: 17 amino acids. The CDR3 reads CASSFGTSLTITGELFF. The CDR3 DNA reads TGTGCCAGCAGCTTTGGGACTAGCCTTACTATCACCGGGGAGCTGTTTTTT.

This rearrangement joins TRBV11-2 to TRBJ1-1, with D perhaps TRBD1 (5 bases). The CDR3 covers 14 residues. Trimming pared 2 bases from V and 4 bases from J, leaving 11 bases between. Germline CDR1 and CDR2: SGHAT and FQNNGV. The CDR3 sequence: CASSLQGGSTEAFF. CDR3 sequence (DNA): TGTGCCAGCAGCTTACAGGGAGGGAGCACTGAAGCTTTCTTT.

The V call is TRBV15, the J call TRBJ2-1; 10 bases align to TRBD2. CDR3 length: 17 residues. Unmatched junction bases numbered 7, after V lost 1 base and J lost 4 bases. Germline V gene sequence: CDR1 LNHNV, CDR2 YYDKDF (reference sequence). The CDR3 sequence is CATSRVLTSGTYNEQFF. The CDR3 DNA is TGTGCCACCAGCAGAGTTCTTACTAGCGGGACATACAATGAGCAGTTCTTC.